Included here is one T cell receptor (beta chain) sequence, with context. It has no known antigen specificity. No per-base quality is available; no much larger clone lies one base away. From its cysteine to its phenylalanine, the CDR3 spans 17 amino acids. The only DNA kept is the CDR3, 51 bases in frame from the first base. Unmatched junction bases come to 10, with V trimmed by 2 bases and J by 6 bases. Taken from the germline V gene, the CDR1 and CDR2 loops are SGHTA and FQGNSA. At diagnosis, tumor, uninvolved tumor-adjacent lung and peripheral blood were collected and then preserved as a mix of FFPE and fresh-frozen material. Blood samples were analyzed as peripheral blood mononuclear cells for TCR repertoire profiling. The sample is drawn from a study of T cells in localized non-small cell lung cancer (dated by TCRdb to the early 2020s). Describing the broader study: T cell repertoires of 200 to 300 early-stage NSCLC patients were analyzed, with tumors being compared against uninvolved tumor-adjacent lungs. All 250 or so NSCLC patients in the cohort were treatment-naive and had localized lung tumors that were resected. The mean age of the NSCLC patients was 60 to 85 years, with 120 to 150 men and around 100 women.

TCR beta CDR3 regions were sequenced from DNA using the immunoSEQ Assay. In the authors' own workflow: To compute T cell density, TCR beta template counts were normalized to usable DNA, which was estimated by amplifying housekeeping genes. Using the preseqR package, richness was estimated by extrapolating to 120,000 templates for tissue samples and 400,000 templates for PBMC samples. Clonality was defined by subtracting Pielou's evenness from one. Tissue-enriched TCRs were identified through differential abundance testing performed on productive amino-acid clonotypes, with a minimum total count of 5 and an alpha of 0.1. Repertoire overlap between compartments was quantified with the Jaccard Index and Morisita Overlap Index. TCR beta CDR3s were clustered by GLIPH together with public tetramer-defined viral CDR3s, and at least three viral sequences plus V-gene enrichment were required for viral motifs. Entries here come from immuneACCESS through TCRdb and include only in-frame sequences with V and J called. Some clones fail to appear in such tables; in the studies checked, an unresolved V gene covers under half of the shortfall, and the cause of the remainder is unknown. For V, J and clone size, that table is used; D and trimming come from the DNA. Here the sample has about 82,000 clones; over 70% occur a single time. The top ten constitute about 19% of the sample.

The study at large found these results: Uninvolved tumor-adjacent lung showed the highest T cell clonality, higher than tumor, which suggests more focused antigenic responses in the uninvolved tumor-adjacent lung. Because the study design was exploratory, TCR variables were selected using unadjusted p-values without false-discovery rate correction. Because multi-region sequencing of the tumors was not done, intratumor heterogeneity could not be ruled out. Longer overall survival was associated with higher T cell density in blood, whereas shorter survival was associated with higher clonality in adjacent lung. A median of roughly 60 of the top 100 tumor clones were detected in paired uninvolved adjacent lung, and approximately 28 of these tumor clones were also found among the top 100 clones of the paired uninvolved adjacent lung.

The TCR comes from a man between 40 and 69 years old with stage II squamous cell lung carcinoma. Recombination joined TRBV7-2 with TRBJ2-1; the junction holds 10 bases that match TRBD2. The sample consisted of PBMCs, taken before any cancer treatment. The nucleotides read TGTGCCAGCAGCTTAATCAAAGCGGGAGGGCCGGTCAATGAGCAGTTCTTC. This translates into CASSLIKAGGPVNEQFF.